Reported below is one T cell receptor (beta chain). The antigen remains unidentified. This record belongs to a study of T cell clonotyping in hematopoietic cell transplantation. Regarding the study as a whole: Graft donor and pretransplant recipient Inverse Simpson Index values predicted broader posttransplant TCR diversity. Few recipient clonotypes overlapped donors; over 95% were de novo at given depth.

V was pared by 3 bases and J by 8 bases, with 14 bases between. CDR3 length equals 13 residues. CDR1 and CDR2 from the germline V gene are SGDLS and YYNGEE. This sample's time point: recipient sample about 28 days before transplant, after cytoreduction. The repertoire was sequenced with immunoSEQ multiplex PCR; TCRdb's copy has only in-frame clones and lacks some. The sample includes more than 70,000 clones, 90% to 97% of them seen just once. The V gene is TRBV9, the J gene TRBJ1-2, with D possibly being TRBD1 (5 bases). The source material was peripheral blood mononuclear cells, sampled before stem cell transplant. This TCR derives from a woman aged 45-65 years with acute myeloid leukemia. Some clones in this sample may be carry-over from other donors' samples. The CDR3 coding sequence is TGTGCCAGCAGCGCTTATCAGGGAGGCGGCTACACCTTC. Translation: CASSAYQGGGYTF.